The 7 T cell receptor beta chains listed next were all sequenced from one sample in a study of blood T cell repertoires in COVID-19. Clones were read by immunoSEQ multiplex PCR, and TCRdb kept only the in-frame ones, dropping some. The sample includes fewer than 450,000 clones, 87% of them seen just once. Sequenced material: peripheral blood. Every receptor here comes from a woman between 50 and 59 years old with COVID-19, enrolled during active disease.

The rearrangement links TRBV3-1 (or the pseudogene TRBV3-2) to TRBJ2-1; no clear D. The V gene's germline CDR1 is LGHDT and CDR2 YNNKEL (reference sequence). With 1 base removed from V and 0 bases from J, the gap between germline ends came to 10 bases. The CDR3 totals 16 residues. CDR3 nucleotides: TGTGCCAGCAGCCAAGTCCAGCGAAGCTCCTACAATGAGCAGTTCTTC. It specifies CASSQVQRSSYNEQFF.

The table lists this clone with a count of one. The chain recombines TRBV5-5 with TRBJ2-3; 16 nucleotides line up with TRBD2. J lost 1 base, V lost 4 bases, and 6 bases had no gene match. The CDR3 is 18 amino acids. Germline CDR1 and CDR2: SGHKS and YYEKEE (reference sequence). The CDR3 DNA reads TGTGCCAGCAGCCCGGGACTAGCGGGAGGGCGGGGCACAGATACGCAGTATTTT. This sequence encodes CASSPGLAGGRGTDTQYF.

The chain employs TRBV1 and TRBJ2-5; the D call TRBD2 from the table was never checked on the DNA. TRBV1 is an annotated pseudogene. The CDR3 is 13 amino acids. The DNA of the CDR3 is TGCACCAGCAGCCAACTAACCCCGGGGACCCAGTACTTC. It encodes CTSSQLTPGTQYF.

This clone was detected only a few times. The rearrangement joins TRBV6-6 to TRBJ2-7; TRBD1 matches at 7 bases. The CDR3 totals 13 residues. V gave up 6 bases and J gave up 6 bases; unmatched junction bases: 8. CDR1 is MNHNY and CDR2 is SVGAGI in the germline V gene (reference sequence). The CDR3 coding sequence is TGTGCCAGCAGCCACGACAGGGTTGGCGAGCAGTACTTC. Protein: CASSHDRVGEQYF.

The chain links TRBV28 to TRBJ1-5; 9 nucleotides line up with TRBD1. Germline trimming cut 1 base from V and 6 bases from J; bases unmatched to any gene: 10. Germline CDR1 MDHEN, CDR2 SYDVKM. The length of the CDR3 is 17 residues. The CDR3 reads CASSLYAPTGGGQPQHF. As DNA, the CDR3 is TGTGCCAGCAGTTTATATGCCCCAACAGGGGGCGGTCAGCCCCAGCATTTT.

This chain joins TRBV12-3 or TRBV12-4 and TRBJ2-7, with no clear D. CDR3 length: 12 residues. V gave up 5 bases and J gave up 0 bases, with 5 bases separating them. CDR3 sequence (DNA): TGTGCCAGCAGTCCCTACTCCTACGAGCAGTACTTC. Its translation: CASSPYSYEQYF.

This CDR3 is CASSVRTGADTQYF. CDR3 nucleotides: TGTGCCAGCAGCGTACGGACAGGGGCAGATACGCAGTATTTT. This chain connects TRBV9 to TRBJ2-3, with 9 bases identical to TRBD1. This CDR3 has 14 amino acids. Germline V gives CDR1 SGDLS, CDR2 YYNGEE. V shed 1 base, J shed 4 bases, and the junction held 1 base outside the gene matches. Full variable domain (outside the CDR3, taken from reference TRBV9 and TRBJ2-3): DSGVTQTPKHLITATGQRVTLRCSPRSGDLSVYWYQQSLDQGLQFLIQYYNGEERAKGNILERFSAQQFPDLHSELNLSSLELGDSALYFCASSVRTGADTQYFGPGTRLTVL.